The clone carrying this T cell receptor (beta chain) was seen repeatedly, ten times or more. This record comes from a study of T cell repertoires in cytomegalovirus infection. TCRdb re-derived calls from the reads in MiXCR, one entry per CDR3 protein. This table has around 70,000 distinct CDR3 sequences, 4% appearing once. This CDR3 comprises 13 residues. The germline CDR1 and CDR2 sequences are DFQATT and SNEGSKA (reference sequence). V was trimmed by 3 bases and J by 9 bases, leaving 15 bases between them. Specimen: PBMCs. The rearrangement uses TRBV20-1 and TRBJ2-1; tentative D call: TRBD2 (5 bases). The receptor comes from a human donor in good health (CMV status not recorded). Some clones in this sample may be carry-over from other donors' samples. The CDR3 DNA reads TGCAGTGCTAGGCCGGGAAGTAAGGGTGAGCAGTTCTTC. It yields the protein CSARPGSKGEQFF.